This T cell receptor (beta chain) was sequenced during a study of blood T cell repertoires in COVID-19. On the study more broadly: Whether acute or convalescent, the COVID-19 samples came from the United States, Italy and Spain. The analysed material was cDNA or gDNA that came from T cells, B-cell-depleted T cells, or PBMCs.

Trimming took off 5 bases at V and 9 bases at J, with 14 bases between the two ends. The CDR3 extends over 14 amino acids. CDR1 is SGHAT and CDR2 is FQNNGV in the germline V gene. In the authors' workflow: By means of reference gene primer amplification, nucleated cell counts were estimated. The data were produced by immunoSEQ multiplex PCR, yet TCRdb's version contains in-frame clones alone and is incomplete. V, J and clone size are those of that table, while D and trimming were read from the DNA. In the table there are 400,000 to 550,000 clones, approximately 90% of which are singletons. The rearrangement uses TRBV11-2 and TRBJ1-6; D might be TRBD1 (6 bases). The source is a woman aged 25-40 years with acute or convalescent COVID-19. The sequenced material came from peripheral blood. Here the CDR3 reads CASSLQGWVSPLHF. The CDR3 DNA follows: TGTGCCAGCAGCCTACAGGGATGGGTTTCACCCCTCCACTTT.